Listed here are 20 T cell receptor beta chains from one sample, sequenced in a study of cytomegalovirus exposure and HLA in healthy donors. With 60 Vbeta and 13 Jbeta primers, the PCR was carried out. Profiling relied on immunoSEQ multiplex PCR, and the TCRdb table lists in-frame clones only, not all of them. The repertoire consists of hundreds of thousands of clones, with 75% to 85% occurring once and the leading ten covering about 2.5%. The specimen was PBMCs. These receptors originate from a woman aged 60-75 years in good health and CMV-seropositive.

This clone was detected once. CDR3: CASMSLAGGADTQYF. In nucleotides, the CDR3 is TGTGCCAGTATGTCCCTAGCGGGAGGGGCAGATACGCAGTATTTT. The chain is built from TRBV19 and TRBJ2-3; 12 bases match TRBD2. The CDR3 consists of 15 residues. With 7 bases clipped from V and 4 bases from J, the junction kept 6 bases outside the gene matches. Germline V lookup: CDR1 LNHDA, CDR2 SQIVND (reference sequence).

This clone has a handful of counts. CDR3 protein: CASTQGTSGTNEQFF. CDR3 bases: TGTGCCAGTACCCAAGGGACTAGCGGGACCAATGAGCAGTTCTTC. The chain employs TRBV19 and TRBJ2-1, with TRBD2 matching over 13 bases. V shed 7 bases and J 6 bases; nucleotides not matched to a gene: 6. Germline V CDR1 and CDR2: LNHDA, SQIVND (reference sequence). This CDR3 is 15 amino acids long.

This clone was found a few times. The chain carries TRBV5-1 and TRBJ1-4; TRBD1 might be the D (6 bases). The germline V gene encodes CDR1 SGHRS and CDR2 YFSETQ. The CDR3 sequence is 16 residues long. The germline V and J ends were trimmed by 6 bases and 3 bases, with 18 bases remaining between them. CDR3 in DNA: TGCGCCAGCACCATCGGACAGATTGGTGCTAATGAAAAACTGTTTTTT. This codes for CASTIGQIGANEKLFF.

V gene TRBV2 combines with J gene TRBJ1-1; possibly TRBD1 for D (6 bases). CDR3 length: 12 residues. V lost 6 bases to trimming and J lost 6 bases, with 11 bases between them. Germline V CDR1 and CDR2: SNHLY, FYNNEI. Here the CDR3 reads CASSVYRAEAFF. In DNA, the CDR3 is TGTGCCAGCAGCGTATACAGGGCTGAAGCTTTCTTT.

The chain joins TRBV18 to TRBJ2-7, with D perhaps TRBD1 (5 bases). CDR3 length: 14 residues. V gave up 3 bases and J gave up 0 bases, with 9 bases separating them. Germline V gene data show CDR1 as KGHSH and CDR2 as LQKENI. DNA of the CDR3: TGTGCCAGCTCACCCGAGACAGCCTCCTACGAGCAGTACTTC. Its translation is CASSPETASYEQYF.

V and J are TRBV5-6 and TRBJ1-1; the match to TRBD1 covers 10 bases. The ends lost 4 bases at V and 1 base at J; junction bases unmatched: 13. The germline gives CDR1 SGHDT, CDR2 YYEEEE. The CDR3 totals 18 residues. CDR3 in DNA: TGTGCCAGCAGCGACCGGGACAGGGGTTCCTGGGGGAACACTGAAGCTTTCTTT. It yields the protein CASSDRDRGSWGNTEAFF.

J is TRBJ1-1 and V is TRBV6-5; D may be TRBD1 (6 bases). The CDR3 is 15 residues long. Trimming took off 2 bases at V and 1 base at J, with 11 bases between the two ends. From germline, CDR1 is MNHEY and CDR2 SVGAGI. The CDR3 loop reads CASSYNRDRNTEAFF. The CDR3 DNA reads TGTGCCAGCAGTTACAACAGGGACCGGAACACTGAAGCTTTCTTT.

This clone was seen once. The chain couples TRBV29-1 to TRBJ1-2, with D possibly TRBD1 on 6 matching bases. CDR3 length equals 14 residues. Germline V gene sequence: CDR1 SQVTM, CDR2 ANQGSEA. With 0 bases removed from V and 4 bases from J, the gap between germline ends came to 12 bases. The CDR3, as DNA: TGCAGCGTTGAAGATCGGGGGGGCCTCTATGGCTACACCTTC. Translating gives CSVEDRGGLYGYTF. Variable domain in full (rest from reference TRBV29-1 and TRBJ1-2): SAVISQKPSRDICQRGTSLTIQCQVDSQVTMMFWYRQQPGQSLTLIATANQGSEATYESGFVIDKFPISRPNLTFSTLTVSNMSPEDSSIYLCSVEDRGGLYGYTFGSGTRLTVV.

The CDR3 here is CASGPYMDSPLHF. The CDR3 nucleotides are TGTGCCAGCGGCCCGTACATGGATTCACCCCTCCACTTT. The rearrangement links TRBV5-6 to TRBJ1-6, with D hard to call. Germline V gives CDR1 SGHDT, CDR2 YYEEEE. V gave up 7 bases and J gave up 8 bases, with 13 bases separating them. CDR3 size: 13 residues. The full variable domain, in which reference TRBV5-6 and TRBJ1-6 provide the parts outside the CDR3, is DAGVTQSPTHLIKTRGQQVTLRCSPKSGHDTVSWYQQALGQGPQFIFQYYEEEERQRGNFPDRFSGHQFPNYSSELNVNALLLGDSALYLCASGPYMDSPLHFGNGTRLTVT.

The chain employs TRBV30 and TRBJ1-2, with no clear D. Germline values: CDR1 GTSNPN, CDR2 SVGIG (reference sequence). The CDR3 covers 12 residues. The ends were cut back, 2 bases at V and 1 base at J, with 5 bases in the middle. CDR3 bases: TGTGCCTGGAGTAGGAGTAACTATGGCTACACCTTC. The encoded protein is CAWSRSNYGYTF.

V and J are TRBV9 and TRBJ2-2; TRBD1 is a possible D gene (7 bases). CDR1 is SGDLS, CDR2 YYNGEE, per germline. This CDR3 is built from 17 residues. V lost 4 bases and J lost 1, with 17 bases in between. CDR3 sequence (DNA): TGTGCCAGCAGCCCCGGAGGAGGGGGCAGGAACACCGGGGAGCTGTTTTTT. It encodes CASSPGGGGRNTGELFF.

This chain links TRBV25-1 with TRBJ2-2; 7 bases align to TRBD1. This CDR3 spans 14 amino acids. V lost 1 base, J lost 8 bases, and 4 bases stayed unmatched. Germline V gene lookup returns CDR1 MGHDK and CDR2 SYGVNS. This CDR3 reads CASSEWAGGGELFF. Here the CDR3 DNA reads TGTGCCAGCAGTGAATGGGCAGGGGGTGGGGAGCTGTTTTTT.

This clone was recorded a few times. The chain combines TRBV5-4 with TRBJ1-2; unclear D gene. There are 14 residues in the CDR3. The V end lost 5 bases, the J end lost 0 bases, and 11 bases lay between the germline ends. Germline assignment: CDR1 SGHNT and CDR2 YYREEE (reference sequence). The CDR3 DNA reads TGTGCCAGCAGTTCTCTAACAGCTAACTATGGCTACACCTTC. It translates to CASSSLTANYGYTF.

The chain links TRBV28 to TRBJ2-7; the D gene is possibly TRBD2 (5 bases). V was shortened by 5 bases and J by 9 bases, with 14 bases between the two germline ends. This CDR3 spans 12 amino acids. CDR1 MDHEN and CDR2 SYDVKM come from the germline V gene. The CDR3 reads CASSHPGIMQYF. The CDR3 nucleotides are TGTGCCAGCAGTCATCCCGGGATTATGCAGTACTTC.

This chain joins TRBV5-4 and TRBJ2-1, with 9 bases aligning to TRBD2. The CDR3 spans 16 residues. V lost 4 bases to trimming and J lost 2 bases; unmatched junction nucleotides: 7. Germline lookup yields CDR1 SGHNT and CDR2 YYREEE (reference sequence). The CDR3 sequence: CASSGEAGGPYNEQFF. The CDR3 region has the DNA TGTGCCAGCAGCGGGGAGGCGGGGGGGCCCTACAATGAGCAGTTCTTC.

This clone was seen a few times. The genes are TRBV7-2 and TRBJ1-3; D may be TRBD1 (5 bases). V was shortened by 3 bases and J by 0 bases, with 12 bases between the two germline ends. Germline CDR1 is SGHTA and CDR2 is FQGNSA. The CDR3 totals 16 residues. The CDR3 DNA sequence: TGTGCCAGCAGCTTGACAGCAAGTCCCTCTGGAAACACCATATATTTT. This encodes CASSLTASPSGNTIYF.

The genes are TRBV9 and TRBJ1-1, with 7 nucleotides matching TRBD1. Trimming cost V 4 bases and J 5 bases; bases outside gene matches: 8. Germline V gene lookup returns CDR1 SGDLS and CDR2 YYNGEE. The length of the CDR3 is 14 residues. The CDR3 sequence: CASSPRQGVTEAFF. DNA of the CDR3: TGTGCCAGCAGCCCGCGACAGGGAGTAACTGAAGCTTTCTTT.

V gene TRBV18 combines with J gene TRBJ2-7; 7 positions agree with TRBD1. This CDR3 comprises 16 residues. CDR1 and CDR2 (germline): KGHSH, LQKENI. The ends lost 1 base at V and 0 bases at J; junction bases unmatched: 6. In DNA, the CDR3 is TGTGCCAGCTCACCACAGGGGGACAGTAGCTCCTACGAGCAGTACTTC. Amino acids: CASSPQGDSSSYEQYF.

This clone was counted a few times. The CDR3 protein is CASSFRQGPGNTEAFF. As DNA, the CDR3 is TGCGCCAGCAGCTTTAGACAGGGTCCAGGGAACACTGAAGCTTTCTTT. The gene calls are TRBV5-1 and TRBJ1-1, with 7 bases that match TRBD1. CDR1 and CDR2 from the germline V gene are SGHRS and YFSETQ. Losses at the gene ends were 2 bases for V and 1 base for J; bases not matched to a gene: 8. This CDR3 is built from 16 residues.

The chain links TRBV5-1 to TRBJ1-5; 9 bases line up with TRBD1. The CDR3 is made up of 14 amino acids. Looked up from germline, CDR1 is SGHRS and CDR2 is YFSETQ. The V and J ends lost 3 bases and 6 bases, in that order; junction bases with no gene match: 4. This CDR3 is CASSSDRGSQPQHF. In DNA form, the CDR3 reads TGCGCCAGCAGCTCGGACAGGGGAAGTCAGCCCCAGCATTTT.